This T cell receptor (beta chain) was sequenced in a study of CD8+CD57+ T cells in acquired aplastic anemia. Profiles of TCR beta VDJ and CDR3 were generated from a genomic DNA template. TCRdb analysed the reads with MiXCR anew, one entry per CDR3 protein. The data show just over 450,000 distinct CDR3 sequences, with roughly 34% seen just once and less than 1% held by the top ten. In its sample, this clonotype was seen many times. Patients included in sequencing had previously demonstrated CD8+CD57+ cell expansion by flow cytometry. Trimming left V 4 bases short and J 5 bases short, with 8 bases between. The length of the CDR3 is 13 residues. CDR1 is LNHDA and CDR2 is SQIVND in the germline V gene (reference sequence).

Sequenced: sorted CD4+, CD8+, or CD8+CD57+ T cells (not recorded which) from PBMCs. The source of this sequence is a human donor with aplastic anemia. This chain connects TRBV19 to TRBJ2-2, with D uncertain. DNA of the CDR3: TGTGCCAGTAGTACCGGGTTAACCGGGGAGCTGTTTTTT. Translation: CASSTGLTGELFF.